This T cell receptor (beta chain) was observed in a study of liver allograft versus peripheral blood T cells. Study summary: Liver transplant recipients had T cell receptor repertoires compared between transplanted liver and peripheral blood.

TCRdb independently ran MiXCR on the reads; one entry per CDR3 protein. Of over 7,500 distinct CDR3 sequences in the sample, roughly 20% are singletons; the top ten hold more than 5%. There are 12 residues in the CDR3. Germline V CDR1 and CDR2: MDHEN, SYDVKM. Study results and limitations: As reported, T cell receptor repertoires inside liver allografts differed from those present in peripheral blood.

About this clonotype itself: Its antigen is not identified.

The chain recombines TRBV28 with TRBJ2-5; 10 positions agree with TRBD1. This TCR was recovered from a human patient who had a liver transplant. Some T cells may originate from the graft donor. The CDR3 sequence is CVTRTGGETQYF. For the CDR3, the DNA is TGTGTCACCAGGACAGGGGGTGAGACCCAGTACTTC.